This T cell receptor beta chain stems from a study of blood T cell repertoires in COVID-19. CDR3 length: 19 residues. The V segment lost 0 bases and the J segment 0 bases; nucleotides outside the gene matches: 10. CDR1 is LGHDT and CDR2 is YNNKEL in the germline V gene (reference sequence). Original processing notes: The assay estimated nucleated cells by amplifying reference gene primers. The protocol was immunoSEQ multiplex PCR, while the TCRdb copy is restricted to in-frame clones and leaves out a portion. V and J calls and clone size follow that table, whereas D and trimming were derived from the DNA. The top ten hold 1.4% of the sample, which has about 410,000 clones, roughly 85% seen once.

The clonotype was recovered from a woman aged 30 to 39 with active or convalescent COVID-19. The rearrangement links TRBV3-1 (or the pseudogene TRBV3-2) to TRBJ2-5, with TRBD2 identical over 10 bases. Sequencing input: peripheral blood. The CDR3: CASSQEPLGAGGYQETQYF. CDR3 coding DNA: TGTGCCAGCAGCCAAGAACCTCTAGGAGCGGGGGGGTACCAAGAGACCCAGTACTTC.